This TCR beta chain is from a study of early T cells in non-severe SARS-CoV-2 infection. The germline V gene has CDR1 SGHRS and CDR2 YFSETQ. Germline trimming cut 3 bases from V and 0 bases from J; bases unmatched to any gene: 5. The CDR3 is 18 amino acids. TCRdb used MiXCR to reprocess the 5' RACE reads, holding one entry per CDR3 protein. The sample has 40,000 to 60,000 distinct CDR3 sequences; about 6% are singletons. The sequencing here drew on whole blood, taken at baseline. This receptor was identified in an adult who was a healthcare worker with PCR-confirmed SARS-CoV-2 infection or an uninfected control (not recorded which). The chain couples TRBV5-1 to TRBJ2-3; 15 positions match TRBD2. CDR3 in amino acids: CASSSGLAGGGSTDTQYF. In DNA form, the CDR3 reads TGCGCCAGCAGCTCCGGACTAGCGGGAGGGGGAAGCACAGATACGCAGTATTTT.